Below are 22 T cell receptor beta chains sequenced from a single sample in a study of T cells in Graves' hyperthyroidism and ophthalmopathy. It was RNA transcripts that yielded the amplified TCR beta CDR3 regions. The TCR CDR3 was amplified in a first-round RT-PCR using the HTBI primer set. One entry per CDR3 protein, called by TCRdb with MiXCR from the multiplex PCR reads. The data show more than 350,000 distinct CDR3 sequences, with around 15% seen just once and approximately 19% held by the top ten. Sequencing was done on a sample of blood. The receptors here all came from an older woman with Graves' ophthalmopathy.

The sample holds a few counts of this clonotype. The CDR3 coding sequence is TGTGCCAGCAGCGAAGGGACTAGCGGGAGCTCGACAGATACGCAGCATTTT. This translates into CASSEGTSGSSTDTQHF. V and J are TRBV11-3 and TRBJ2-3; a weak D match, TRBD1 (5 bases). The J call may be wrong; the DNA end is better matched by TRBJ1-5. Germline CDR1 is SGHNT and CDR2 is YENEEA. The CDR3 sequence is 17 residues long.

The table lists this clonotype with many counts. This CDR3 is CSARGTRDTQYF. The DNA of the CDR3 is TGCAGTGCTCGGGGAACGAGAGATACGCAGTATTTT. V and J are TRBV20-1 and TRBJ2-3, with D perhaps TRBD2 (5 bases). This CDR3 spans 12 amino acids. Germline V gene lookup returns CDR1 DFQATT and CDR2 SNEGSKA (reference sequence). The V gene lost 5 bases and the J gene lost 5 bases, with 11 bases spanning the gap.

The gene calls are TRBV19 and TRBJ2-1; 9 bases match TRBD2. The junction had 17 bases not matched to a gene; V was cut back by 6 bases and J by 8 bases. The CDR3 sequence is 17 residues long. In germline, CDR1 is LNHDA, CDR2 SQIVND (reference sequence). Here the CDR3 reads CASRPRSGTSKIDEQFF. The CDR3 coding sequence is TGTGCCAGTAGACCTCGATCCGGGACTAGCAAAATCGATGAGCAGTTCTTC.

The rearrangement links TRBV2 to TRBJ2-1; TRBD2 aligns across 12 bases. The germline V gene encodes CDR1 SNHLY and CDR2 FYNNEI. There are 16 residues in the CDR3. Losses at the gene ends were 7 bases for V and 4 bases for J; bases not matched to a gene: 8. The CDR3 DNA sequence: TGTGCCAGCAATGACCTGGGACTAGCGGGTTACAATGAGCAGTTCTTC. This codes for CASNDLGLAGYNEQFF.

V usage is TRBV4-1 and J usage is TRBJ2-2, with TRBD2 matching over 14 bases. Germline-derived CDR1 and CDR2 are MGHRA and YSYEKL. Trimming took 4 bases from V and 3 from J; bases not matched to a gene: 10. The CDR3 contains 19 residues. DNA of the CDR3: TGCGCCAGCAGCCCCCGGGGACTAGCGGGAGAAGAGTACACCGGGGAGCTGTTTTTT. This translates into CASSPRGLAGEEYTGELFF.

This clonotype occurred once. The chain is built from TRBV5-1 and TRBJ2-2, with 11 bases aligning to TRBD2. This CDR3 region has 19 residues. The junction had 9 bases not matched to a gene; V was cut back by 1 base and J by 1 base. CDR1 is SGHRS and CDR2 is YFSETQ in the germline V gene. CDR3 sequence reads: CASSLSPLAGGRNTGELFF. CDR3 nucleotides: TGCGCCAGCAGCTTGTCTCCTCTAGCGGGAGGCAGGAACACCGGGGAGCTGTTTTTT.

This clonotype was found many times. This chain connects TRBV5-1 to TRBJ1-1, with 11 bases identical to TRBD1. V was pared by 4 bases and J by 5 bases, with 1 base of the junction left unmatched. The germline gives CDR1 SGHRS, CDR2 YFSETQ. CDR3 length: 13 residues. The CDR3: CASSGDRGTEAFF. The CDR3 region has the DNA TGCGCCAGCAGCGGGGACAGGGGGACTGAAGCTTTCTTT. The variable domain in full, with the rest retrieved from reference TRBV5-1 and TRBJ1-1, is KAGVTQTPRYLIKTRGQQVTLSCSPISGHRSVSWYQQTPGQGLQFLFEYFSETQRNKGNFPGRFSGRQFSNSRSEMNVSTLELGDSALYLCASSGDRGTEAFFGQGTRLTVV.

This clonotype was picked up many times. The chain is built from TRBV11-2 and TRBJ2-3; D gene unclear. Germline loops: CDR1 SGHAT, CDR2 FQNNGV. The CDR3 is 14 amino acids. V shed 2 bases and J shed 8 bases, with 14 bases lying between them. CDR3 sequence (DNA): TGTGCCAGCAGCTTAAGGGCTGGATACCCTACGCAGTATTTT. Translating it yields CASSLRAGYPTQYF.

This clonotype was recorded at least ten times. The chain is built from TRBV6-1 and TRBJ2-5, with a tentative D call TRBD2 (7 bases). This CDR3 spans 14 amino acids. Germline assignment: CDR1 MNHNS and CDR2 SASEGT. V was trimmed by 2 bases and J by 5 bases, leaving 12 bases between them. The CDR3 nucleotides read TGTGCCAGCAGTGAAATGCGGGGGCCGGAGACCCAGTACTTC. Residues: CASSEMRGPETQYF.

This clonotype was recorded at least ten times. The chain joins TRBV6-1 to TRBJ2-7; possibly TRBD1 for D (6 bases). The germline gives CDR1 MNHNS, CDR2 SASEGT. The CDR3 sequence is 15 residues long. V was trimmed by 6 bases and J by 2 bases, leaving 17 bases between them. The CDR3 spells CASRPRLGQTYEQYF. CDR3 DNA sequence: TGTGCCAGCAGACCAAGACTGGGACAAACCTACGAGCAGTACTTC.

The rearrangement uses TRBV20-1 and TRBJ2-7; 16 positions agree with TRBD2. With 3 bases clipped from V and 7 bases from J, the junction kept 6 bases outside the gene matches. Germline CDR1 DFQATT, CDR2 SNEGSKA (reference sequence). The CDR3 is 15 residues long. CDR3 bases: TGCAGTGCTAGGGGGACTAGCGGGAGGGTTGGTGAGCAGTACTTC. The encoded protein is CSARGTSGRVGEQYF.

J is TRBJ1-5 and V is TRBV19; 8 nucleotides line up with TRBD1. CDR1 LNHDA and CDR2 SQIVND come from the germline V gene (reference sequence). This CDR3 has 15 residues. The trim removed 7 bases at V and 4 bases at J, leaving 9 bases unmatched. The CDR3 coding sequence is TGTGCCAGTATCCCGACAGGGGCATGGAATCAGCCCCAGCATTTT. It specifies CASIPTGAWNQPQHF.

In this sample, this clonotype turned up many times. The V gene is TRBV24-1, the J gene TRBJ2-7; 8 bases agree with TRBD1. The CDR3 has 14 residues. Trimming at V came to 3 bases and at J to 5 bases, leaving 5 bases not matched to a gene. Germline assignment: CDR1 KGHDR and CDR2 SFDVKD. As DNA, the CDR3 is TGTGCCACCAGTGATGTGGACAGGGAGCACGAGCAGTACTTC. It translates to CATSDVDREHEQYF.

Many counts were recorded for this clonotype. V and J are TRBV28 and TRBJ2-7; 9 bases line up with TRBD2. The length of the CDR3 is 19 residues. The germline CDR1 and CDR2 sequences are MDHEN and SYDVKM. The trim removed 6 bases at V and 2 bases at J, leaving 20 bases unmatched. In nucleotides, the CDR3 is TGTGCCAGCAGCGCGGACCAGGAACACCTAGCGGGACCGACCTACGAGCAGTACTTC. Its protein is CASSADQEHLAGPTYEQYF.

This clonotype was recorded many times. The chain joins TRBV12-3 or TRBV12-4 to TRBJ2-2; TRBD2 might be the D (5 bases). V gave up 3 bases and J gave up 6 bases, with 14 bases separating them. This CDR3 has 15 amino acids. CDR3 loop: CASSFYGRGSGELFF. DNA of the CDR3: TGTGCCAGCAGTTTCTACGGACGCGGGTCCGGGGAGCTGTTTTTT.

The CDR3 protein is CSAAGGRGDQPQHF. As DNA, the CDR3 is TGCAGTGCCGCGGGTGGCAGGGGCGATCAGCCCCAGCATTTT. The chain joins TRBV20-1 to TRBJ1-5; possibly TRBD1 for D (6 bases). This CDR3 has 14 amino acids. From germline, CDR1 is DFQATT and CDR2 SNEGSKA (reference sequence). Trimming shortened V by 6 bases and J by 5 bases, and 17 bases separated the two germline ends.

This clonotype was seen many times. The chain carries TRBV28 and TRBJ2-3, with TRBD2 matching 14 bases. Trimming at V came to 6 bases and at J to 5 bases, leaving 4 bases not matched to a gene. Germline assignment: CDR1 MDHEN and CDR2 SYDVKM. The CDR3 runs 15 residues. CDR3 amino acids: CASSMGLAGVDTQYF. CDR3 bases: TGTGCCAGCAGCATGGGACTAGCGGGAGTAGATACGCAGTATTTT.

The V gene is TRBV2, the J gene TRBJ1-4; unclear D gene. V shed 1 base and J shed 4 bases, with 10 bases lying between them. CDR1 SNHLY and CDR2 FYNNEI come from the germline V gene. This CDR3 region has 15 residues. The CDR3 coding sequence is TGTGCCAGCAGTGAAGGACGGAGAAATAATGAAAAACTGTTTTTT. Amino acid sequence: CASSEGRRNNEKLFF.

This clonotype has ten or more counts. J is TRBJ2-2 and V is TRBV2, with 12 bases matching TRBD2. Germline V gene data show CDR1 as SNHLY and CDR2 as FYNNEI. This CDR3 contains 16 residues. V was clipped by 8 bases and J by 2 bases; unmatched bases: 6. CDR3 nucleotides: TGTGCCAGCGGATGGACTAGCGGGAAAAACACCGGGGAGCTGTTTTTT. Translated, it gives CASGWTSGKNTGELFF.

This clonotype was observed at least ten times. The chain links TRBV3-1 to TRBJ1-1; TRBD1 matches 9 bases. This CDR3 is 16 amino acids long. The J segment lost 5 bases and the V segment lost 0 bases, leaving 7 bases of the junction unmatched. Germline CDR1 and CDR2: LGHDT and YNNKEL (reference sequence). CDR3: CASSQELGTGKTEAFF. CDR3 nucleotides: TGTGCCAGCAGCCAAGAGTTGGGGACAGGGAAGACTGAAGCTTTCTTT. Supplemented by reference TRBV3-1 and TRBJ1-1, the full variable domain reads DTAVSQTPKYLVTQMGNDKSIKCEQNLGHDTMYWYKQDSKKFLKIMFSYNNKELIINETVPNRFSPKSPDKAHLNLHINSLELGDSAVYFCASSQELGTGKTEAFFGQGTRLTVV.

The sample holds many counts of this clonotype. The V call is TRBV28, the J call TRBJ2-7; D possibly corresponds to TRBD2 (6 bases). The CDR3 contains 14 residues. Trimming cost V 6 bases and J 4 bases, with 16 bases left between them. Germline values: CDR1 MDHEN, CDR2 SYDVKM. CDR3 region: CASRRTTDIYEQYF. CDR3 nucleotide sequence: TGTGCCAGCAGGAGGACTACCGATATTTACGAGCAGTACTTC.

This clonotype has at least ten counts. The rearrangement links TRBV5-1 to TRBJ1-1; 9 bases line up with TRBD1. With V trimmed by 4 bases and J by 4 bases, 8 bases remained unmatched. This CDR3 contains 15 residues. Germline assignment: CDR1 SGHRS and CDR2 YFSETQ. CDR3 in amino acids: CASSPGQGKATEAFF. The CDR3 region has the DNA TGCGCCAGCAGCCCGGGACAGGGCAAGGCCACTGAAGCTTTCTTT.